The subject of this entry is one TCR beta chain. Its antigen remains unknown. Naive CD8 T cell sorting was performed on the CD8+CD4-CCR7+CD45RA+ phenotype. These data come from a study of molecular identifiers for immune sequencing clone quantification. Study-level results: Naive cells had under 1% of molecules in clones above 20 RNA copies, effectors over 99%.

One entry per CDR3 protein, called by TCRdb with MiXCR from the PCR reads. The data hold 45,000 to 60,000 distinct CDR3 sequences, with 36% observed a single time. The germline gives CDR1 LGHDT, CDR2 YNNKEL (reference sequence). The CDR3 runs 17 residues. Trimming took 8 bases from V and 7 from J, leaving 27 bases between them. The sequenced sample was naive CD8+ T cells from blood, with Jurkat cell RNA spiked in. Indicated subset: FACS-sorted CD8+CD4-CCR7+CD45RA+ naive T cells. The sequence derives from a human donor in good health. Some libraries in this study had Jurkat cell RNA spiked in. The J gene is TRBJ2-1, the V gene TRBV3-1, with D perhaps matching TRBD2 (5 bases). This CDR3 reads CASRRRPGEASTNEQFF. CDR3 sequence (DNA): TGTGCCAGCCGCCGCCGCCCCGGGGAAGCTAGTACGAATGAGCAGTTCTTC.